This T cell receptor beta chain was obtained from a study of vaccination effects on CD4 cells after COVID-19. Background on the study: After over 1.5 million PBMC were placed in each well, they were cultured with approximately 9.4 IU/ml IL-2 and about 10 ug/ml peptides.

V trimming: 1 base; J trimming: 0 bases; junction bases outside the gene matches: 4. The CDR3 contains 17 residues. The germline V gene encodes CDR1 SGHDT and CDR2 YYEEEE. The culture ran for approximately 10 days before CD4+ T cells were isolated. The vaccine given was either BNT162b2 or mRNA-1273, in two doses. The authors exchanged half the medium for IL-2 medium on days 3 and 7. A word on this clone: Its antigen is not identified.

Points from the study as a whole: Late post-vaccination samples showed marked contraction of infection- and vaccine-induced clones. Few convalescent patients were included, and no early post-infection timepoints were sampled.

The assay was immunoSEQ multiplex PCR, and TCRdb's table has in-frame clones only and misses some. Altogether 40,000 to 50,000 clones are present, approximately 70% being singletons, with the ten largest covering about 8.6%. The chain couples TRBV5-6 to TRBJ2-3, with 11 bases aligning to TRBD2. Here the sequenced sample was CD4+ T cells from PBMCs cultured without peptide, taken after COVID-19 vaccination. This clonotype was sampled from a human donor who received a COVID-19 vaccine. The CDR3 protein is CASSLLTSGISTDTQYF. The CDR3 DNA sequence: TGTGCCAGCAGCTTGTTGACTAGCGGGATCAGCACAGATACGCAGTATTTT.